The rows below give T cell receptor beta chains drawn from one sample of a study of blood T cell repertoires in COVID-19. Clones were sequenced by immunoSEQ multiplex PCR, and TCRdb holds only the in-frame ones, with some missing. The sample shows some 180,000 clones, around nine tenths of them seen only once. The sample comprised peripheral blood. The receptors originated from a man in his fifties or sixties with COVID-19, enrolled during active disease. Each CDR3 is given with its conserved first and last residue. The order of the fields is CDR3 DNA, CDR3 protein, J gene, CDR3 length, V gene, clone size, D gene. The D gene is left open where the match is weak. Rows may omit the clone size; those that give it use once, few, many or a size class.

cdr3_nt: TGTGCCAGTAGTATAGTACAGGGGGACGGGGAGCTGTTTTTT
cdr3_aa: CASSIVQGDGELFF
j_call: TRBJ2-2
cdr3_length: 14
v_call: TRBV19
clone_size: NA
d_call: TRBD1

cdr3_nt: TGTGCCAGTAGTGTCCGGGACACCAATCAGCCCCAGCATTTT
cdr3_aa: CASSVRDTNQPQHF
j_call: TRBJ1-5
cdr3_length: 14
v_call: TRBV19
clone_size: NA
d_call: NA

cdr3_nt: TGTGCCAGCAGCCAAGTCGGCCAGGGGGTCGACTATGGCTACACCTTC
cdr3_aa: CASSQVGQGVDYGYTF
j_call: TRBJ1-2
cdr3_length: 16
v_call: TRBV4-2
clone_size: NA
d_call: TRBD1

cdr3_nt: TGTGCCAGCTCACCCCAGACACTTAGCGGGGAAGCTTTCTTT
cdr3_aa: CASSPQTLSGEAFF
j_call: TRBJ1-1
cdr3_length: 14
v_call: TRBV18
clone_size: NA
d_call: NA

cdr3_nt: TGTGCCAGCAGTCAACAGGGAGGGAATCAGCCCCAGCATTTT
cdr3_aa: CASSQQGGNQPQHF
j_call: TRBJ1-5
cdr3_length: 14
v_call: TRBV6-2/TRBV6-3
clone_size: NA
d_call: NA

cdr3_nt: TGTGCCAGCAGCTTGACAGGGTACGAGCAGTACTTC
cdr3_aa: CASSLTGYEQYF
j_call: TRBJ2-7
cdr3_length: 12
v_call: TRBV7-9
clone_size: few
d_call: TRBD1

cdr3_nt: TGTGCCAGCAGGCCTCAGGGAAAATTTGAAGCTTTCTTT
cdr3_aa: CASRPQGKFEAFF
j_call: TRBJ1-1
cdr3_length: 13
v_call: TRBV6-5
clone_size: few
d_call: NA

cdr3_nt: TGCGCCAGCAGCACCTTACTAGCGGGGGACACCTACGAGCAGTACTTC
cdr3_aa: CASSTLLAGDTYEQYF
j_call: TRBJ2-7
cdr3_length: 16
v_call: TRBV5-1
clone_size: once
d_call: TRBD2

cdr3_nt: TGTGCCAGCAGCGTCAGCCTCGGGACAGGGCAGTATTTT
cdr3_aa: CASSVSLGTGQYF
j_call: TRBJ2-3
cdr3_length: 13
v_call: TRBV7-8
clone_size: once
d_call: TRBD1

cdr3_nt: TGTGCCAGTAGCCAAGGACAGGACTATGGCTACACCTTC
cdr3_aa: CASSQGQDYGYTF
j_call: TRBJ1-2
cdr3_length: 13
v_call: TRBV19
clone_size: NA
d_call: TRBD1

cdr3_nt: TGTGCCAGCAGCCCTCAATCCATCTACCGGGGGGGCCAAATGGGAGATACGCAGTATTTT
cdr3_aa: CASSPQSIYRGGQMGDTQYF
j_call: TRBJ2-3
cdr3_length: 20
v_call: TRBV5-4
clone_size: NA
d_call: TRBD2

cdr3_nt: TGTGCCAGCAGCCGTTTTGAGGGAGAGGAGCAGTTCTTC
cdr3_aa: CASSRFEGEEQFF
j_call: TRBJ2-1
cdr3_length: 13
v_call: TRBV7-3
clone_size: NA
d_call: NA

cdr3_nt: TGTGCCTGGAGGAACAGGGGGCTGGGGGAAAAACTGTTTTTT
cdr3_aa: CAWRNRGLGEKLFF
j_call: TRBJ1-4
cdr3_length: 14
v_call: TRBV30
clone_size: NA
d_call: TRBD1

cdr3_nt: TGTGCCTGGAGTCTGGGGGCCCCCATTCAGTACTTC
cdr3_aa: CAWSLGAPIQYF
j_call: TRBJ2-4
cdr3_length: 12
v_call: TRBV30
clone_size: NA
d_call: NA

cdr3_nt: TGCGCCAGCAGCTTGCGAGGGTTTCAAGAGACCCAGTACTTC
cdr3_aa: CASSLRGFQETQYF
j_call: TRBJ2-5
cdr3_length: 14
v_call: TRBV5-1
clone_size: NA
d_call: NA

cdr3_nt: TGTGCCAGCAGCGAGGCCTCAGACAGGGGAGGCTACACCTTC
cdr3_aa: CASSEASDRGGYTF
j_call: TRBJ1-2
cdr3_length: 14
v_call: TRBV9
clone_size: NA
d_call: TRBD1

cdr3_nt: TGTGCCAGCAGTCCCCATGCGGGAGGGGGAGATGAGCAGTTCTTC
cdr3_aa: CASSPHAGGGDEQFF
j_call: TRBJ2-1
cdr3_length: 15
v_call: TRBV6-4
clone_size: NA
d_call: TRBD2

cdr3_nt: TGTGCCAGCAGTGAAGCTGGTAGCGGGACTTACAATGAGCAGTTCTTC
cdr3_aa: CASSEAGSGTYNEQFF
j_call: TRBJ2-1
cdr3_length: 16
v_call: TRBV25-1
clone_size: once
d_call: TRBD2

cdr3_nt: TGTGCCAGCAGCCCCGCAGGGGGCGCGAATAGTGGCTACACCTTC
cdr3_aa: CASSPAGGANSGYTF
j_call: TRBJ1-2
cdr3_length: 15
v_call: TRBV9
clone_size: NA
d_call: TRBD1

cdr3_nt: TGTGCCAGCAGCTCCCGACTAGCGGGAAAAAATGAGCAGTTCTTC
cdr3_aa: CASSSRLAGKNEQFF
j_call: TRBJ2-1
cdr3_length: 15
v_call: TRBV7-9
clone_size: few
d_call: TRBD2

cdr3_nt: TGTGCCAGCAGCGCCCTCGACAGATCCGAGCAGTACTTC
cdr3_aa: CASSALDRSEQYF
j_call: TRBJ2-7
cdr3_length: 13
v_call: TRBV11-2
clone_size: NA
d_call: NA

cdr3_nt: TGTGCCAGCAGCTACAGGGAAACAGATACGCAGTATTTT
cdr3_aa: CASSYRETDTQYF
j_call: TRBJ2-3
cdr3_length: 13
v_call: TRBV7-3
clone_size: NA
d_call: NA

cdr3_nt: TGTGCCAGCAGCTTAGGTTCGGGACAGGGGTTATCACTGACTGCTTTCTTT
cdr3_aa: CASSLGSGQGLSLTAFF
j_call: TRBJ1-1
cdr3_length: 17
v_call: TRBV7-9
clone_size: NA
d_call: TRBD1

cdr3_nt: TGTGCCAGCAGTGTTGGGCGTCAGCCCCAGCATTTT
cdr3_aa: CASSVGRQPQHF
j_call: TRBJ1-5
cdr3_length: 12
v_call: TRBV12-3/TRBV12-4
clone_size: NA
d_call: NA

cdr3_nt: TGTGCCAGTTCGGCTCGGAGGGGGAACACCGGGGAGCTGTTTTTT
cdr3_aa: CASSARRGNTGELFF
j_call: TRBJ2-2
cdr3_length: 15
v_call: TRBV2
clone_size: NA
d_call: NA

cdr3_nt: TGTGCCAGCAGTCCTCGACGGACAGGGACCAACTCTGGGGCCAACGTCCTGACTTTC
cdr3_aa: CASSPRRTGTNSGANVLTF
j_call: TRBJ2-6
cdr3_length: 19
v_call: TRBV2
clone_size: NA
d_call: TRBD1

cdr3_nt: TGTGCCAGCAGCACCGGGGGAGATGAAAAACTGTTTTTT
cdr3_aa: CASSTGGDEKLFF
j_call: TRBJ1-4
cdr3_length: 13
v_call: TRBV7-6
clone_size: NA
d_call: NA

cdr3_nt: TGTGCCAGTAGTCCGACTATGGGACAGGGCGCTTCACCCCTCCACTTT
cdr3_aa: CASSPTMGQGASPLHF
j_call: TRBJ1-6
cdr3_length: 16
v_call: TRBV19
clone_size: NA
d_call: TRBD1

cdr3_nt: TGTGCCAGCAGCACTCGGACAGGGGGCACTGAAGCTTTCTTT
cdr3_aa: CASSTRTGGTEAFF
j_call: TRBJ1-1
cdr3_length: 14
v_call: TRBV14
clone_size: NA
d_call: TRBD1

cdr3_nt: TGCGCCAGCAGCCAAGATTTAGGGGACAGGGTTGCCTATGGCTACACCTTC
cdr3_aa: CASSQDLGDRVAYGYTF
j_call: TRBJ1-2
cdr3_length: 17
v_call: TRBV4-3
clone_size: once
d_call: TRBD1

cdr3_nt: TGTGCCAGCAGCTCAGGGTTGGCCGGGGAGCTGTTTTTT
cdr3_aa: CASSSGLAGELFF
j_call: TRBJ2-2
cdr3_length: 13
v_call: TRBV7-3
clone_size: NA
d_call: NA

cdr3_nt: TGTGCCAGCTCACCGATGGACAGGAACTCTGGAAACACCATATATTTT
cdr3_aa: CASSPMDRNSGNTIYF
j_call: TRBJ1-3
cdr3_length: 16
v_call: TRBV18
clone_size: few
d_call: TRBD1

cdr3_nt: TGTGCCAGCAGCGCCCTACCGGGACAGGGGGCTGGTGAGCAGTTCTTC
cdr3_aa: CASSALPGQGAGEQFF
j_call: TRBJ2-1
cdr3_length: 16
v_call: TRBV9
clone_size: NA
d_call: TRBD1

cdr3_nt: TGTGCCAGCAGTCCCGGGACACAGAACACCGGGGAGCTGTTTTTT
cdr3_aa: CASSPGTQNTGELFF
j_call: TRBJ2-2
cdr3_length: 15
v_call: TRBV11-1
clone_size: NA
d_call: NA

cdr3_nt: TGTGCCAGCAGTGAAGTTGGGGGACAGGACTATGGCTACACCTTC
cdr3_aa: CASSEVGGQDYGYTF
j_call: TRBJ1-2
cdr3_length: 15
v_call: TRBV6-1
clone_size: NA
d_call: TRBD1

cdr3_nt: TGTGCCAGCAGTTGGGGAGTGGGGGCGGATGAGCAGTTCTTC
cdr3_aa: CASSWGVGADEQFF
j_call: TRBJ2-1
cdr3_length: 14
v_call: TRBV7-2
clone_size: NA
d_call: NA

cdr3_nt: TGTGCCAGCAGCGGGCGGACAGGGGAGTGCTTC
cdr3_aa: CASSGRTGECF
j_call: TRBJ2-4
cdr3_length: 11
v_call: TRBV7-9
clone_size: NA
d_call: TRBD1

cdr3_nt: TGTGCCAGCAGCCCCAGGGACAGCAGGACAGATACGCAGTATTTT
cdr3_aa: CASSPRDSRTDTQYF
j_call: TRBJ2-3
cdr3_length: 15
v_call: TRBV3-1/TRBV3-2
clone_size: once
d_call: TRBD1

cdr3_nt: TGTGCCAGCAGTTACTCGCGCATTAGCAATCAGCCCCAGCATTTT
cdr3_aa: CASSYSRISNQPQHF
j_call: TRBJ1-5
cdr3_length: 15
v_call: TRBV6-5
clone_size: NA
d_call: NA

cdr3_nt: TGTGCCAGCAGAACAGGGGGGAGCTCCTACAATGAGCAGTTCTTC
cdr3_aa: CASRTGGSSYNEQFF
j_call: TRBJ2-1
cdr3_length: 15
v_call: TRBV6-6
clone_size: once
d_call: TRBD1

cdr3_nt: TGTGCCAGCTCACCATTTGAGGACACCGGGGAGCTGTTTTTT
cdr3_aa: CASSPFEDTGELFF
j_call: TRBJ2-2
cdr3_length: 14
v_call: TRBV18
clone_size: NA
d_call: NA

cdr3_nt: TGTGCCAGCAGCCACGGGGGACAGGGGGCTTATCAGCCCCAGCATTTT
cdr3_aa: CASSHGGQGAYQPQHF
j_call: TRBJ1-5
cdr3_length: 16
v_call: TRBV3-1/TRBV3-2
clone_size: once
d_call: TRBD1

cdr3_nt: TGTGCCAGTAGTATTGGGACAGGGGTATATGGCTACACCTTC
cdr3_aa: CASSIGTGVYGYTF
j_call: TRBJ1-2
cdr3_length: 14
v_call: TRBV19
clone_size: once
d_call: TRBD1

cdr3_nt: TGTGCCAGCAGACCCCCGCCGGGGGGTAGGGAGACCCAGTACTTC
cdr3_aa: CASRPPPGGRETQYF
j_call: TRBJ2-5
cdr3_length: 15
v_call: TRBV2
clone_size: NA
d_call: TRBD2

cdr3_nt: TGCGCCAGCAGCCCATACAGGGACGGTCAGCCCCAGCATTTT
cdr3_aa: CASSPYRDGQPQHF
j_call: TRBJ1-5
cdr3_length: 14
v_call: TRBV5-1
clone_size: NA
d_call: NA

cdr3_nt: TGTGCCATCAGGGAATCGACTAGCCGCCAGAAAGAATACAATGAGCAGTTCTTC
cdr3_aa: CAIRESTSRQKEYNEQFF
j_call: TRBJ2-1
cdr3_length: 18
v_call: TRBV10-3
clone_size: few
d_call: TRBD2

cdr3_nt: TGTGCCAGCAGGGGCAACAGGGGGGACGTGATGGTGAACACTGAAGCTTTCTTT
cdr3_aa: CASRGNRGDVMVNTEAFF
j_call: TRBJ1-1
cdr3_length: 18
v_call: TRBV2
clone_size: NA
d_call: TRBD1

cdr3_nt: TGTGCCAGCAGTCCCGCTAGCGGGGGAGATGAGCAGTTCTTC
cdr3_aa: CASSPASGGDEQFF
j_call: TRBJ2-1
cdr3_length: 14
v_call: TRBV6-6
clone_size: NA
d_call: TRBD2

cdr3_nt: TGTGCCAGCAGCAGACAGGATCAGGTACAGTACTTC
cdr3_aa: CASSRQDQVQYF
j_call: TRBJ2-7
cdr3_length: 12
v_call: TRBV7-2
clone_size: NA
d_call: NA

cdr3_nt: TGTGCCAGCAGCTATGTAGGAGGGGGCGAAAAACTGTTTTTT
cdr3_aa: CASSYVGGGEKLFF
j_call: TRBJ1-4
cdr3_length: 14
v_call: TRBV6-6
clone_size: NA
d_call: TRBD1

cdr3_nt: TGTGCCAGTAGTAAAATGACAGAAAGCTCTGGGGCCAACGTCCTGACTTTC
cdr3_aa: CASSKMTESSGANVLTF
j_call: TRBJ2-6
cdr3_length: 17
v_call: TRBV19
clone_size: NA
d_call: NA

cdr3_nt: TGTGCCAGCAGCTCCCTGGACAGGCAAGAAAATAAAGCTTTCTTT
cdr3_aa: CASSSLDRQENKAFF
j_call: TRBJ1-1
cdr3_length: 15
v_call: TRBV6-2/TRBV6-3
clone_size: NA
d_call: TRBD1

cdr3_nt: TGCGCCAGCAGTGTATTGGGACTAGCGGACTCCTACGAGCAGTACTTC
cdr3_aa: CASSVLGLADSYEQYF
j_call: TRBJ2-7
cdr3_length: 16
v_call: TRBV10-1
clone_size: few
d_call: TRBD2

cdr3_nt: TGTGCCAGCAGGGTCAGGGGCAATGAGCAGTTCTTC
cdr3_aa: CASRVRGNEQFF
j_call: TRBJ2-1
cdr3_length: 12
v_call: TRBV11-2
clone_size: NA
d_call: NA

cdr3_nt: TGTGCCAGCAGTACAAACAGGGGAGCTAACTATGGCTACACCTTC
cdr3_aa: CASSTNRGANYGYTF
j_call: TRBJ1-2
cdr3_length: 15
v_call: TRBV28
clone_size: NA
d_call: TRBD1